A single sample gave rise to the 8 T cell receptor beta chains below, sequenced in a study of vaccination effects on CD4 cells after COVID-19. These receptors lack a known antigen. TCRdb keeps only in-frame clones here, not all; method: immunoSEQ multiplex PCR. The table has 72,000 or so clones, around 74% seen once. The culture ran for 10 days, and then CD4+ T cells were isolated. Vaccination of participants consisted of two doses of either the BNT162b2 or mRNA-1273 vaccine. This sample comprised CD4+ T cells from PBMCs cultured without peptide, obtained after COVID-19 vaccination. These receptors came from a human donor who received a COVID-19 vaccine.

The V and J genes are TRBV18 and TRBJ2-5, with D possibly TRBD1 on 7 matching bases. Between the trimmed V and J ends, which lost 6 bases and 1 base, there was a span of 18 bases. Germline V CDR1 and CDR2: KGHSH, LQKENI. This CDR3 comprises 16 residues. The chain's CDR3 is CASSPIRQGGQETQYF. Written as DNA, the CDR3 is TGTGCCAGCTCCCCTATCCGACAGGGAGGCCAAGAGACCCAGTACTTC. Based on the CDR3 plus reference TRBV18 and TRBJ2-5, the full variable domain is NAGVMQNPRHLVRRRGQEARLRCSPMKGHSHVYWYRQLPEEGLKFMVYLQKENIIDESGMPKERFSAEFPKEGPSILRIQQVVRGDSAAYFCASSPIRQGGQETQYFGPGTRLLVL.

This clone was recorded a few times. CDR3 in DNA: TGCGCCAGCAGTGCCCCAGCCCAGAACACCGGGGAGCTGTTTTTT. Its translation: CASSAPAQNTGELFF. The chain couples TRBV10-2 to TRBJ2-2, with unresolved D. The CDR3 is 15 amino acids. V dropped 4 bases and J dropped 1 base, with 10 bases sitting between them. The germline V gene encodes CDR1 WSHSY and CDR2 SAAADI.

This chain links TRBV2 with TRBJ1-6; 9 bases align to TRBD1. The CDR3 is 15 residues long. Germline trimming cut 6 bases from V and 7 bases from J; bases unmatched to any gene: 7. Germline V gene sequence: CDR1 SNHLY, CDR2 FYNNEI. In DNA form, the CDR3 reads TGTGCCAGCAGCCCCACCGGGACAGGGAATTCACCCCTCCACTTT. Its protein product is CASSPTGTGNSPLHF.

This clone was seen more than once but under ten times. One junction end does not reproduce the germline sequence, and a read error may be involved. This sequence joins TRBV15 and TRBJ2-1; 7 bases are shared with TRBD1. The CDR3 loop spans 14 amino acids. Germline V gives CDR1 LNHNV, CDR2 YYDKDF (reference sequence). CDR3 in DNA: TGTGCCACCAGCCGAGATATAACAGGGGAAGAGCAGTTCTTC. As protein: CATSRDITGEEQFF.

The V gene is TRBV7-2, the J gene TRBJ2-3; D not certain. The CDR3 spans 12 residues. Germline V gives CDR1 SGHTA, CDR2 FQGNSA. Deletions cut 2 bases from V and 4 bases from J, with 4 bases between. CDR3 coding DNA: TGTGCCAGCAGCTTACAGGCAGATACGCAGTATTTT. It specifies CASSLQADTQYF.

The sample holds one count of this clone. The V gene is TRBV7-8, the J gene TRBJ2-1; 8 bases match TRBD2. The CDR3 is 14 residues long. Germline assignment: CDR1 SGHVS and CDR2 FQNEAQ. The V segment lost 5 bases and the J segment 13 bases; nucleotides outside the gene matches: 13. CDR3 region: CASSLRGGWGLQFF. The CDR3 nucleotides are TGTGCCAGCAGCCTCCGGGGGGGTTGGGGATTACAGTTCTTC.

This chain links TRBV9 with TRBJ1-2; 8 positions match TRBD1. Germline CDR1 is SGDLS and CDR2 is YYNGEE. V dropped 1 base and J dropped 8; count of bases not matched to a gene: 4. The CDR3 is 13 amino acids. The CDR3 bases are TGTGCCAGCAGCGTACAGGGGGCGAGCGGCTACACCTTC. Translation: CASSVQGASGYTF.

This chain joins TRBV30 and TRBJ2-3; unclear D gene. The length of the CDR3 is 13 residues. Between the trimmed V and J ends, which lost 0 bases and 4 bases, there was a span of 8 bases. Looked up from germline, CDR1 is GTSNPN and CDR2 is SVGIG (reference sequence). CDR3 sequence: CAWSVKAADTQYF. Written as DNA, the CDR3 is TGTGCCTGGAGTGTCAAAGCCGCAGATACGCAGTATTTT.